This TCR beta chain is from a study of T cell changes during pregnancy in multiple sclerosis. The CDR3 is 17 residues long. The trim removed 4 bases at V and 0 bases at J, leaving 8 bases unmatched. Germline loops: CDR1 MDHEN, CDR2 SYDVKM. Sequencing was performed with immunoSEQ multiplex PCR; in TCRdb, only in-frame clones are kept and a portion is missing. Found here are about 40,000 clones, about 90% of them singletons; the top ten hold around 0.73%. This receptor was obtained from a female donor with multiple sclerosis, enrolled in a pregnancy study. V is TRBV28 and J is TRBJ1-3; 8 nucleotides match TRBD1. Sequencing was performed on CD4+ T cells from peripheral blood mononuclear cells, taken before pregnancy. This chain's CDR3 is CASSSRRDRSSGNTIYF. The DNA of the CDR3 is TGTGCCAGCAGTTCCCGCCGGGACAGGAGCTCTGGAAACACCATATATTTT. Drawing the rest from reference TRBV28 and TRBJ1-3, the complete variable domain is DVKVTQSSRYLVKRTGEKVFLECVQDMDHENMFWYRQDPGLGLRLIYFSYDVKMKEKGDIPEGYSVSREKKERFSLILESASTNQTSMYLCASSSRRDRSSGNTIYFGEGSWLTVV.